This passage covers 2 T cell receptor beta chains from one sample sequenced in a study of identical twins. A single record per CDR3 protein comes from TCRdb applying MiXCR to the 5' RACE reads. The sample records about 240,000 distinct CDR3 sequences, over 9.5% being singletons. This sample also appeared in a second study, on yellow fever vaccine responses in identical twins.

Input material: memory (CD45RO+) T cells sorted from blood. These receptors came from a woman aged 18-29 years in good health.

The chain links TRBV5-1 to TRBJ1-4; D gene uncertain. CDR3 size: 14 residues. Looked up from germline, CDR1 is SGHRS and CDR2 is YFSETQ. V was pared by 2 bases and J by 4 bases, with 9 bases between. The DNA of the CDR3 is TGCGCCAGCAGCTTAAGAGACCTTAATGAAAAACTGTTTTTT. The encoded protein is CASSLRDLNEKLFF.

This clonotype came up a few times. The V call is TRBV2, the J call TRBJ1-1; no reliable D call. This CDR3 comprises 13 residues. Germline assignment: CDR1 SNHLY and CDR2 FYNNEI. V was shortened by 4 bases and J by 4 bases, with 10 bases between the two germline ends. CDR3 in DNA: TGTGCCAGCAGTGCGGGCAAGGGCACTGAAGCTTTCTTT. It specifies CASSAGKGTEAFF.